These T cell receptor beta chains were read from a single sample in a study of T cell responses to AZD1222 COVID-19 vaccine. Assay used: immunoSEQ multiplex PCR; TCRdb lists only in-frame clones, some missing. The sample yields around 120,000 clones, more than 85% seen once. Specimen: peripheral blood, collected on day 0 of AZD1222 vaccination. These receptors were taken from an adult in good health. Both conserved end residues are part of each CDR3. D genes are given only for firm matches. The size entry is marked missing in some rows and otherwise reads once, few, many or a size class.

j_gene	abundance	d_gene	v_gene	CDR3aa	CDR3nt
TRBJ2-2	-	TRBD2	TRBV30	CAWSTGLGNTGELFF	TGTGCCTGGAGTACGGGACTAGGGAACACCGGGGAGCTGTTTTTT
TRBJ1-4	-	-	TRBV7-9	CASSPSNVGVATNEKLFF	TGTGCCAGCAGCCCCTCTAACGTGGGGGTTGCAACTAATGAAAAACTGTTTTTT
TRBJ1-2	once	TRBD1	TRBV4-1	CASSQAGQGLNYGYTF	TGCGCCAGCAGCCAGGCAGGACAGGGACTTAACTATGGCTACACCTTC
TRBJ1-6	-	-	TRBV2	CASRINSPLHF	TGTGCCAGCAGAATAAATTCACCCCTCCACTTT
TRBJ2-7	-	TRBD1	TRBV14	CASSLRGQGSLGQYF	TGTGCCAGCAGCCTCCGAGGACAGGGCTCCCTCGGGCAGTACTTC
TRBJ1-1	-	-	TRBV7-9	CASSLTAESTEAFF	TGTGCCAGCAGCTTAACAGCGGAGAGCACTGAAGCTTTCTTT
TRBJ1-1	-	-	TRBV5-8	CASRRTENTEAFF	TGTGCCAGCAGGAGGACAGAGAACACTGAAGCTTTCTTT
TRBJ1-3	-	-	TRBV7-5	CVRSRRYRDSNSGNTIYF	TGTGTCAGAAGCCGTAGGTACCGGGACAGCAACTCTGGAAACACCATATATTTT
TRBJ1-2	once	TRBD1	TRBV6-5	CASRQWTGADYGYTF	TGTGCCAGCAGGCAATGGACAGGGGCCGACTATGGCTACACCTTC
TRBJ2-1	-	-	TRBV3-1/TRBV3-2	CASSPFRAAEQFF	TGTGCCAGCAGCCCATTCAGGGCCGCTGAGCAGTTCTTC
TRBJ2-2	-	-	TRBV9	CASSVAGFPGELFF	TGTGCCAGCAGCGTAGCAGGGTTTCCCGGGGAGCTGTTTTTT
TRBJ1-5	-	-	TRBV27	CASIRCQPQHF	TGTGCCAGCATACGGTGTCAGCCCCAGCATTTT
TRBJ2-3	-	TRBD2	TRBV7-9	CASSPSGSTDTQYF	TGTGCCAGCAGCCCTAGCGGGAGCACAGATACGCAGTATTTT
TRBJ1-2	-	-	TRBV7-3	CASSPDGRRGNNGYTF	TGTGCCAGCAGCCCTGATGGGAGAAGAGGGAACAATGGCTACACCTTC
TRBJ1-2	-	-	TRBV6-2/TRBV6-3	CASSPTGNPYGYTF	TGTGCCAGCAGCCCCACAGGGAATCCCTATGGCTACACCTTC
TRBJ2-5	-	TRBD2	TRBV11-2	CASSWVLAGSVETQYF	TGTGCCAGCAGCTGGGTACTAGCGGGATCTGTAGAGACCCAGTACTTC
TRBJ2-7	few	TRBD2	TRBV5-1	CASSLAPGTNYEQYF	TGCGCCAGCAGCTTGGCCCCCGGGACTAACTACGAGCAGTACTTC
TRBJ1-1	-	-	TRBV6-5	CASSLIPGNTEAFF	TGTGCCAGCAGCCTCATACCTGGAAACACTGAAGCTTTCTTT
TRBJ1-1	few	-	TRBV19	CASSIDSSESTEAFF	TGTGCCAGTAGTATAGACTCGTCCGAGAGCACTGAAGCTTTCTTT
TRBJ1-4	-	-	TRBV19	CASSTLGGTTNEKLFF	TGTGCCAGTAGTACCCTGGGTGGGACAACTAATGAAAAACTGTTTTTT
TRBJ1-4	-	-	TRBV5-1	CASSSGSATNEKLFF	TGCGCCAGCAGCTCTGGCTCAGCAACTAATGAAAAACTGTTTTTT
TRBJ2-3	-	-	TRBV5-8	CASSLGGLGGSDTQYF	TGTGCCAGCAGCTTGGGGGGCCTCGGGGGCTCAGATACGCAGTATTTT
TRBJ2-1	once	-	TRBV4-1	CASSQGNGAYNEQFF	TGCGCCAGCAGCCAAGGGAATGGAGCCTACAATGAGCAGTTCTTC